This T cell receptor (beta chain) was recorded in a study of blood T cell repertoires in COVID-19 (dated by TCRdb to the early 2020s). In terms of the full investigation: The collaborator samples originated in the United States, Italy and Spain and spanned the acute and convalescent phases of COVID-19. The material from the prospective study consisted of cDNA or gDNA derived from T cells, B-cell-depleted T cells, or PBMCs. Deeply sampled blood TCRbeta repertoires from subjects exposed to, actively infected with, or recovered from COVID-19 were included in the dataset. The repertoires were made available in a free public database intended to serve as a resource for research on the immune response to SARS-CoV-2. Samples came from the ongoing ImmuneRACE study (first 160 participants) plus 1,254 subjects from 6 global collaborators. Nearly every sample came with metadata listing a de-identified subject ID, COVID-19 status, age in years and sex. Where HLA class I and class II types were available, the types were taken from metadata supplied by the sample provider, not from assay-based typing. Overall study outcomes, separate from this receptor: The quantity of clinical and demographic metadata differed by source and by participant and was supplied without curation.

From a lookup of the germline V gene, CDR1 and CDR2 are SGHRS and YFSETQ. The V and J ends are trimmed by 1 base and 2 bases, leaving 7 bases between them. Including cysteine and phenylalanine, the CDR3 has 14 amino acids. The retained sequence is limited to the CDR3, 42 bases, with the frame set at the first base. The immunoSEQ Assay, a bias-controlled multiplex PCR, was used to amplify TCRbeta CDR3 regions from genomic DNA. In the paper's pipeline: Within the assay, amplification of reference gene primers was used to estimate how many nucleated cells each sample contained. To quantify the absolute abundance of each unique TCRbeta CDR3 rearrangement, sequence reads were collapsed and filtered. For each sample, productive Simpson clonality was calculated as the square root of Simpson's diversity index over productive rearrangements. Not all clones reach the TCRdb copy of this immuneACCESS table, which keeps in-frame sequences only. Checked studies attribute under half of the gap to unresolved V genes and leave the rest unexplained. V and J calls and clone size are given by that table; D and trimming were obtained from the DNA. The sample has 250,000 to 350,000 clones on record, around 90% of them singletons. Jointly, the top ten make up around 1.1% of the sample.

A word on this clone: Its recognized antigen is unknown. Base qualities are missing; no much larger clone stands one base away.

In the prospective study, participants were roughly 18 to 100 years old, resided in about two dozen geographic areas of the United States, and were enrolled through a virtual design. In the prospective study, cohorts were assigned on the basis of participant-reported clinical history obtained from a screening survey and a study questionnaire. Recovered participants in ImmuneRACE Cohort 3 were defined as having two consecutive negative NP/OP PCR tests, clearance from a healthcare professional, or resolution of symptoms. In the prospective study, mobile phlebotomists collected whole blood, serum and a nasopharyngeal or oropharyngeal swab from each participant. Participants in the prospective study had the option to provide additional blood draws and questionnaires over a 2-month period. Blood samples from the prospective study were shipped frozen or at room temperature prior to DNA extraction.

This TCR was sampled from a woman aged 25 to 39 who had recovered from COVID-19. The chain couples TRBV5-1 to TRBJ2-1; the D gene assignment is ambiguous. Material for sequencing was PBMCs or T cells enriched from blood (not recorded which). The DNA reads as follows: TGCGCCAGCAGCTTGAGGCTAGCCTACAATGAGCAGTTCTTC. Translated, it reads CASSLRLAYNEQFF.